The next 8 T cell receptor beta chains were all read from a single sample in a study of shared T cell receptors in the human thymus. TCRdb keeps only in-frame clones here, not all; method: immunoSEQ multiplex PCR. The data show some 400,000 clones, roughly 94% seen once. Specimen: thymocytes. These receptors all stem from a human donor.

This chain connects TRBV6-5 to TRBJ2-7; 8 bases are shared with TRBD1. The CDR3 spans 16 residues. The germline V gene encodes CDR1 MNHEY and CDR2 SVGAGI. With V trimmed by 2 bases and J by 5 bases, 11 bases remained unmatched. CDR3 DNA: TGTGCCAGCAGTTACCACATGACAGGGGTAAAAAACGAGCAGTACTTC. It translates to CASSYHMTGVKNEQYF.

The V and J genes are TRBV15 and TRBJ2-3; perhaps TRBD1 as D (5 bases). The CDR3 spans 14 residues. From germline, CDR1 is LNHNV and CDR2 YYDKDF (reference sequence). Trimming shortened V by 3 bases and J by 3 bases, and 10 bases separated the two germline ends. CDR3 sequence reads: CATSRAKGTDTQYF. CDR3 DNA sequence: TGTGCCACCAGCAGGGCCAAGGGGACAGATACGCAGTATTTT.

This chain connects TRBV10-3 to TRBJ2-1; the match to TRBD2 covers 9 bases. The V gene end was trimmed by 0 bases and the J gene end by 3 bases; junction bases not matched to a gene: 9. This CDR3 spans 18 amino acids. Germline V gives CDR1 ENHRY, CDR2 SYGVKD. Here the CDR3 reads CAISESRGLAGDYNEQFF. The CDR3 DNA reads TGTGCCATCAGTGAGTCTAGGGGGTTAGCGGGAGACTACAATGAGCAGTTCTTC.

The chain uses TRBV5-1 and TRBJ2-1; TRBD1 or TRBD2 may be the D gene (5 bases each). CDR1 is SGHRS, CDR2 YFSETQ, per germline. The germline V and J ends were trimmed by 2 bases and 8 bases, with 17 bases remaining between them. The CDR3 is 15 residues long. The CDR3 DNA is TGCGCCAGCAGCTTACCCGAGGGGCTAGACTATGAGCAGTTCTTC. This encodes CASSLPEGLDYEQFF. Full variable domain (missing parts from reference TRBV5-1 and TRBJ2-1): KAGVTQTPRYLIKTRGQQVTLSCSPISGHRSVSWYQQTPGQGLQFLFEYFSETQRNKGNFPGRFSGRQFSNSRSEMNVSTLELGDSALYLCASSLPEGLDYEQFFGPGTRLTVL.

The gene calls are TRBV19 and TRBJ2-7; 10 bases fit TRBD1. The CDR3 is made up of 15 amino acids. The V segment lost 5 bases and the J segment 4 bases; nucleotides outside the gene matches: 8. In germline, CDR1 is LNHDA, CDR2 SQIVND (reference sequence). DNA of the CDR3: TGTGCCAGTAGTGTCCCGGGACAGGGGCGATACGAGCAGTACTTC. Translating gives CASSVPGQGRYEQYF.

The chain uses TRBV6-5 and TRBJ2-2; D is perhaps TRBD2 (5 bases). The CDR3 runs 16 residues. Germline loops: CDR1 MNHEY, CDR2 SVGAGI. V dropped 2 bases and J dropped 1 base, with 11 bases sitting between them. The CDR3 spells CASSYGLAQNTGELFF. Written as DNA, the CDR3 is TGTGCCAGCAGTTACGGCCTAGCCCAGAACACCGGGGAGCTGTTTTTT.

This chain connects TRBV2 to TRBJ2-2, with a tentative D call TRBD2 (6 bases). The CDR3 spans 14 residues. CDR1 SNHLY and CDR2 FYNNEI come from the germline V gene. V was shortened by 4 bases and J by 4 bases, with 10 bases between the two germline ends. The CDR3 DNA reads TGTGCCAGCAGTGGCGGGGAGACCACCGGGGAGCTGTTTTTT. Its translation is CASSGGETTGELFF.

V and J are TRBV20-1 and TRBJ2-5; D is possibly TRBD1 (5 bases). The CDR3 covers 11 residues. V lost 4 bases, J lost 5 bases, and 8 bases lay in between. Germline assignment: CDR1 DFQATT and CDR2 SNEGSKA (reference sequence). The CDR3, as DNA: TGCAGTGCTATGGGGCCGGAGACCCAGTACTTC. Amino acid sequence: CSAMGPETQYF.